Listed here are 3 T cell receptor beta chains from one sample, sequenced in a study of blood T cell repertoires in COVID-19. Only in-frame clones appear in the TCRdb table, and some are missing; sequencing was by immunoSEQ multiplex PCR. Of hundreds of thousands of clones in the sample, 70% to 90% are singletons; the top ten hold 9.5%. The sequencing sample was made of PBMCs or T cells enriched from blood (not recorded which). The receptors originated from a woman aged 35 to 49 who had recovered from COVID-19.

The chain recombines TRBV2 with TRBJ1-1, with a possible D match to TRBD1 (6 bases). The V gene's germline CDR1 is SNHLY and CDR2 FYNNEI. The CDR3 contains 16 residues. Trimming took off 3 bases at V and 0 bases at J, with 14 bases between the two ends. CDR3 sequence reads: CASSDRTATMNTEAFF. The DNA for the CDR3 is TGTGCCAGCAGTGACCGGACAGCGACGATGAACACTGAAGCTTTCTTT.

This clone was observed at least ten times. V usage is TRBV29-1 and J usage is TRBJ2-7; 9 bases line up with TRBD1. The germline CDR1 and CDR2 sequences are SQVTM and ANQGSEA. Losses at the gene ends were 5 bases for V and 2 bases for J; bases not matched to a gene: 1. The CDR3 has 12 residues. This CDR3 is CSVWTGAYEQYF. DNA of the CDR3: TGCAGCGTTTGGACAGGGGCCTACGAGCAGTACTTC.

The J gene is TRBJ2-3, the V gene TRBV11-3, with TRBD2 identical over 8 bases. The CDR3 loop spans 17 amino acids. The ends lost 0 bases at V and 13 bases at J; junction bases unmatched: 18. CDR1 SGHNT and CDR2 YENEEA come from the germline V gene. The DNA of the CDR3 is TGTGCCAGCAGCTTAGATCTCTATTTCGGTCCGACTAGCGTCAAGTATTTT. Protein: CASSLDLYFGPTSVKYF.